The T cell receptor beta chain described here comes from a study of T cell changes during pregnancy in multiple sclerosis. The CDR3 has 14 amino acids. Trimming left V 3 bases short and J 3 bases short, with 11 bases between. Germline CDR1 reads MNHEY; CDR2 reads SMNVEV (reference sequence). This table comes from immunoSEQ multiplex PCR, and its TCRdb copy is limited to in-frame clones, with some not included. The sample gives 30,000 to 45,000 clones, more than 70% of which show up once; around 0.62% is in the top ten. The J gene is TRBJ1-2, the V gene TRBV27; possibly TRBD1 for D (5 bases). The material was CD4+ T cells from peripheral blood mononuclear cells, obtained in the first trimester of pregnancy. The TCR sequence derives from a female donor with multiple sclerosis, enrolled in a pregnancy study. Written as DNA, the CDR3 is TGTGCCAGCAGTTTCCAGGGAAGCGACTATGGCTACACCTTC. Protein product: CASSFQGSDYGYTF.